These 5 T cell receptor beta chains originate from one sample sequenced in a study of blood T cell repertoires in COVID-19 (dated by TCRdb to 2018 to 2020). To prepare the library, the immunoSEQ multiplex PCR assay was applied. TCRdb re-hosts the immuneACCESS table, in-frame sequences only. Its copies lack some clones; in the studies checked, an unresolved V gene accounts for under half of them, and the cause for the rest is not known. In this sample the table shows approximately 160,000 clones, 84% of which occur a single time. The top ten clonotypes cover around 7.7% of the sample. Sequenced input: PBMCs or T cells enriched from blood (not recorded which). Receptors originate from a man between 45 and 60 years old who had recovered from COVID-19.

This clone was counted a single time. CDR3 DNA: TGTGCCAGCAGCCCATCATCCAGTACGAACACCGGGGAGCTGTTTTTT. Protein: CASSPSSSTNTGELFF. The chain has TRBV4-2 and TRBJ2-2; D remains ambiguous. The CDR3 totals 16 residues. Germline V gene lookup returns CDR1 LGHNA and CDR2 YNFKEQ. V lost 4 bases and J lost 0, with 12 bases in between.

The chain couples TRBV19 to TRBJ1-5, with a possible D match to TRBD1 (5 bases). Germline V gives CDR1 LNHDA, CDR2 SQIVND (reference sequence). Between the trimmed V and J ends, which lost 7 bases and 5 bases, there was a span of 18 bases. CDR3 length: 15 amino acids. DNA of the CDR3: TGTGCCAGTAATAGGCGGGACCGCGGCGATCAGCCCCAGCATTTT. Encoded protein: CASNRRDRGDQPQHF.

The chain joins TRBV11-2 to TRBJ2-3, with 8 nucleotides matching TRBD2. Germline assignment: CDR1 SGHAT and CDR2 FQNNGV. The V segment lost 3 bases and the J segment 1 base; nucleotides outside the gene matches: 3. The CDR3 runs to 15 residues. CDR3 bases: TGTGCCAGCAGCTTTAGCGGGGTTGGCACAGATACGCAGTATTTT. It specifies CASSFSGVGTDTQYF.

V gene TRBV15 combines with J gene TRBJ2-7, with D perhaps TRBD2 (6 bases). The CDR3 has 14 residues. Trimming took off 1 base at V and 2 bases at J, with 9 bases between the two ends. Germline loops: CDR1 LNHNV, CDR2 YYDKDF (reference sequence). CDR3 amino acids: CATSRAPGAYEQYF. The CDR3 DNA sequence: TGTGCCACCAGCAGAGCGCCGGGGGCCTACGAGCAGTACTTC.

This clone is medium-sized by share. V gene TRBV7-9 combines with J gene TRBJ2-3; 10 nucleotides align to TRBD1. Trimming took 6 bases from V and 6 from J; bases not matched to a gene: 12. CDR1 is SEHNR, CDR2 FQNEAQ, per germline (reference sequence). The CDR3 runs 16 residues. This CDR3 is CASREAGQGKLDTQYF. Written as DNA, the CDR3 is TGTGCCAGCAGAGAAGCGGGACAGGGGAAACTGGATACGCAGTATTTT.